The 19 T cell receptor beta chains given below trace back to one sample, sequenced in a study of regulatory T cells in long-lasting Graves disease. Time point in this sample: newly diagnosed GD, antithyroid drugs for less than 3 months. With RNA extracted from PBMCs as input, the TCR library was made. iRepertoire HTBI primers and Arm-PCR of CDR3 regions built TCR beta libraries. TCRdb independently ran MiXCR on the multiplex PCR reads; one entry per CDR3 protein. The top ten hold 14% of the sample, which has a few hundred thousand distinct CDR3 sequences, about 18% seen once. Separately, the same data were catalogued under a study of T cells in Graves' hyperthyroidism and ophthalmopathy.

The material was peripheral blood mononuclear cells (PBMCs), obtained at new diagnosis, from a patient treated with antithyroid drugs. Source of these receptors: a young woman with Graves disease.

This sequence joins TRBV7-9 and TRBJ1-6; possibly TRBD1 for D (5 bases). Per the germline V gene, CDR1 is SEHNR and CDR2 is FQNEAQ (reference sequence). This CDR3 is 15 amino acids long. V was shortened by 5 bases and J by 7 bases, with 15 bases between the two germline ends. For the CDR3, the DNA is TGTGCCAGCAGCCCCCAGACAGCGACGAATTCACCCCTCCACTTT. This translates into CASSPQTATNSPLHF.

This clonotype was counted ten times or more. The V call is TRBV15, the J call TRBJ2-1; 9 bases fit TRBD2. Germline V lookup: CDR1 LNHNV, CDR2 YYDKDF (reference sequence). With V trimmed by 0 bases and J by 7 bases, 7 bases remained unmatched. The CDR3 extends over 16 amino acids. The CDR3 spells CATSRDRAGGANEQFF. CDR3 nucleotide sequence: TGTGCCACCAGCAGAGATAGGGCGGGGGGGGCGAATGAGCAGTTCTTC.

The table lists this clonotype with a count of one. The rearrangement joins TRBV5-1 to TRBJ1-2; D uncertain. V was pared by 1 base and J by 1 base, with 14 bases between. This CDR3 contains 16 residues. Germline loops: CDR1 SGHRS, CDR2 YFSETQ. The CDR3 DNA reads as TGCGCCAGCAGCTTGTACTCCGAAAACAATAACTATGGCTACACCTTC. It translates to CASSLYSENNNYGYTF.

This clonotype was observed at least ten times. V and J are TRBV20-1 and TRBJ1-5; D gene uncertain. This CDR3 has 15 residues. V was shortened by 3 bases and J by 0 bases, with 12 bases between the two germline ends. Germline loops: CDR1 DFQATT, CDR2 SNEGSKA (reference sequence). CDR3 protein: CSASSTSYSNQPQHF. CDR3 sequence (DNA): TGCAGTGCTAGTAGTACGTCTTATAGCAATCAGCCCCAGCATTTT.

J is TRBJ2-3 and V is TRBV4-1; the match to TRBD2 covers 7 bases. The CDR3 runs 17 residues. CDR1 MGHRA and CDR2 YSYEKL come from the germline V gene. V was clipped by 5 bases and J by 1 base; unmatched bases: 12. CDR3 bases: TGCGCCAGCAGCAAAGGGGTTCTGAGCGGGGGCACAGATACGCAGTATTTT. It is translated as CASSKGVLSGGTDTQYF.

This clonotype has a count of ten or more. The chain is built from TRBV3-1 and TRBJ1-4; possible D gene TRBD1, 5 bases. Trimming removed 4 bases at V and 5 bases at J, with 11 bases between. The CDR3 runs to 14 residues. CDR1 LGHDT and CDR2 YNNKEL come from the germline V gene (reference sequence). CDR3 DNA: TGTGCCAGCAGCCTCTGGGGGGTAAATGAAAAACTGTTTTTT. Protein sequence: CASSLWGVNEKLFF.

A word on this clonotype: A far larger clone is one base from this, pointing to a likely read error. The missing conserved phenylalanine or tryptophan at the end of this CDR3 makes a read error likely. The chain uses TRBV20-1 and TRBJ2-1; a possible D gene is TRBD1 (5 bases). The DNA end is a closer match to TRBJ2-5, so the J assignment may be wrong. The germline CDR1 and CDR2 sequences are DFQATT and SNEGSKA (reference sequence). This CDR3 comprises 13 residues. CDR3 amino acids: CSAKPGIVETQYL. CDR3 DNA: TGCAGTGCTAAGCCAGGGATAGTCGAGACCCAGTACCTC.

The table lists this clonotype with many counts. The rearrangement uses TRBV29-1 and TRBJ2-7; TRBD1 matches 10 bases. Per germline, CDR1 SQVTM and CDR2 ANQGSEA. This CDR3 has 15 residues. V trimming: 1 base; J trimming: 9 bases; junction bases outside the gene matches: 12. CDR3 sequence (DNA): TGCAGCGTTGAAGGAGGGGACAGGGGCCGCCGGGGGCAGTACTTC. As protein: CSVEGGDRGRRGQYF.

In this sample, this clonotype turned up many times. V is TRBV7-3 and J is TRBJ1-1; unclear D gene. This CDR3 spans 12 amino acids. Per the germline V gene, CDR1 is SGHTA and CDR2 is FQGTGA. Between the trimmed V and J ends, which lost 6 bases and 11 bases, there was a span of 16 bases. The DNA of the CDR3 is TGTGCCAGCAGGGATCCGGGCGAATGGGCTTTCTTT. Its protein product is CASRDPGEWAFF.

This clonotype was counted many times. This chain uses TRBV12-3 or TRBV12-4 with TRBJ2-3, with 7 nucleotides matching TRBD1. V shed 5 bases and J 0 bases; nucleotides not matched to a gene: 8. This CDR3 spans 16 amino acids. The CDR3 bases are TGTGCCAGCAGTCCCGGGACAGCATTTAGCACAGATACGCAGTATTTT. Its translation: CASSPGTAFSTDTQYF.

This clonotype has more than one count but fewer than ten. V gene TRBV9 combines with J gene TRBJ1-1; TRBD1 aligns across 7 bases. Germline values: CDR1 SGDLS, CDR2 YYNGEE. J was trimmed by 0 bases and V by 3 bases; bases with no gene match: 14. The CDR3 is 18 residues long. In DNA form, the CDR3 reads TGTGCCAGCAGCGGGGGGGGACAGTGGGGGGCCATGAACACTGAAGCTTTCTTT. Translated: CASSGGGQWGAMNTEAFF.

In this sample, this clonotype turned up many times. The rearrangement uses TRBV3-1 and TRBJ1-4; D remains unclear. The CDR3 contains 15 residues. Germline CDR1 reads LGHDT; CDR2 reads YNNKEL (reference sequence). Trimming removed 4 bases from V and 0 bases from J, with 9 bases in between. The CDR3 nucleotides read TGTGCCAGCAGCCCTTCAGAGGCAACTAATGAAAAACTGTTTTTT. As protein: CASSPSEATNEKLFF. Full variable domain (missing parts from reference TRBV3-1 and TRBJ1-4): DTAVSQTPKYLVTQMGNDKSIKCEQNLGHDTMYWYKQDSKKFLKIMFSYNNKELIINETVPNRFSPKSPDKAHLNLHINSLELGDSAVYFCASSPSEATNEKLFFGSGTQLSVL.

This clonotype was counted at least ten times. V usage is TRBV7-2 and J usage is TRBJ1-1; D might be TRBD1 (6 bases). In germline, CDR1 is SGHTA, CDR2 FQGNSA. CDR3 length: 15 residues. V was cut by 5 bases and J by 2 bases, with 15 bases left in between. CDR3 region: CASSPPGTTNTEAFF. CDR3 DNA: TGTGCCAGCAGCCCCCCCGGGACAACCAACACTGAAGCTTTCTTT.

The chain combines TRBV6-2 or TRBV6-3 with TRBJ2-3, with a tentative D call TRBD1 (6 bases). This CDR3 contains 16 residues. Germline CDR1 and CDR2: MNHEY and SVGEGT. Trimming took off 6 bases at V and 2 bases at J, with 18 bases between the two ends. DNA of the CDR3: TGTGCCAGCAGACACAACAGGGTACGGGCCACAGATACGCAGTATTTT. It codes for CASRHNRVRATDTQYF.

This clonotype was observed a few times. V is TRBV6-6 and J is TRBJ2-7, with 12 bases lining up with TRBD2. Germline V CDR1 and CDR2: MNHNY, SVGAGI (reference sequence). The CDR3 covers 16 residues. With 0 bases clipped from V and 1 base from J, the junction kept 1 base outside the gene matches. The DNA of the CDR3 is TGTGCCAGCAGTTACTCGACTAGCGGGAGATCCTACGAGCAGTACTTC. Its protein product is CASSYSTSGRSYEQYF.

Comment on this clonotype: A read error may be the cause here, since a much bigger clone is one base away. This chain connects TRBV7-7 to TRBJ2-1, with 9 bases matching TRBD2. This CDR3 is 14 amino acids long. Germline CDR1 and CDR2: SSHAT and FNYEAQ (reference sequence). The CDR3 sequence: CASSLGGGVNEQSF. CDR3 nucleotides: TGTGCTAGCAGCTTAGGCGGGGGGGTCAATGAGCAGTCCTTC.

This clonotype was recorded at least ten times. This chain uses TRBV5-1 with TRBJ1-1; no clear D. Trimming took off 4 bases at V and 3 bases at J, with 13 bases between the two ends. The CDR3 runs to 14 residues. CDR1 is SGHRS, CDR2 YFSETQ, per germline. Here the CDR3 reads CASSGTVFDTEAFF. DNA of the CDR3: TGCGCCAGCAGCGGCACGGTATTCGACACTGAAGCTTTCTTT.

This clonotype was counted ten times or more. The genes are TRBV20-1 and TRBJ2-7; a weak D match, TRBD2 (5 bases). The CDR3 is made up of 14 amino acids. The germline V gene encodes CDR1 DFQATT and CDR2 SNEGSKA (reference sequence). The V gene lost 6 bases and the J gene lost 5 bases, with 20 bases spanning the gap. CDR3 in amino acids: CSAPSGQGNHEQYF. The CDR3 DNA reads TGCAGTGCCCCAAGCGGCCAAGGGAACCACGAGCAGTACTTC.

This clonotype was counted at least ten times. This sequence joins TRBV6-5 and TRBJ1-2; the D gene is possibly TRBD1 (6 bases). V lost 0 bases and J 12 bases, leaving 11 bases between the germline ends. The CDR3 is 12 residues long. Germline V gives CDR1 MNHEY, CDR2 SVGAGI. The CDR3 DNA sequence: TGTGCCAGCAGTTACTCGGGGGGGGCAGACACCTTC. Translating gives CASSYSGGADTF.